This T cell receptor (beta chain) comes out of a study of blood T cell repertoires in COVID-19. On the study more broadly: Italy, Spain and the United States were the sources of the convalescent and acute COVID-19 samples. In each case, the material was cDNA or gDNA derived from T cells, B-cell-depleted T cells, or PBMCs.

The CDR3 sequence is 18 residues long. The junction had 11 bases not matched to a gene; V was cut back by 6 bases and J by 0 bases. Germline V gene sequence: CDR1 LNHDA, CDR2 SQIVND (reference sequence). In the original workflow: How many nucleated cells were present was estimated from reference gene primer amplification. Clones were read by immunoSEQ multiplex PCR, and TCRdb kept only the in-frame ones, dropping some. V, J and clone size are taken as reported in that table, and D and trimming were inferred from the DNA itself. The sample records roughly 140,000 clones, approximately 81% being singletons.

The chain couples TRBV19 to TRBJ2-6; 7 bases are shared with TRBD1. Sequencing used peripheral blood. The source is a human donor in a cohort sampled during active COVID-19. The CDR3 is CASRLTGVGISGANVLTF. CDR3 nucleotides: TGTGCCAGTAGACTAACAGGGGTGGGGATCTCTGGGGCCAACGTCCTGACTTTC.